This T cell receptor (beta chain) emerged from a study of blood T cell repertoires in COVID-19. Study as a whole: The cDNA or gDNA used as material had been derived from T cells, B-cell-depleted T cells, or PBMCs.

The germline CDR1 and CDR2 sequences are SGHTA and FQGTGA. The CDR3 contains 13 residues. Trimming shortened V by 1 base and J by 9 bases, and 10 bases separated the two germline ends. Clones were read by immunoSEQ multiplex PCR, and TCRdb kept only the in-frame ones, dropping some. The profile covers fewer than 150,000 clones, with 84% appearing a single time and 9.5% to 15% taken by the ten largest. Sequencing used peripheral blood. The clonotype originates from a human donor in a cohort sampled during active COVID-19. The genes are TRBV7-3 and TRBJ2-1; unclear D gene. The CDR3, as DNA: TGTGCCAGCAGCTTAAATCCCACAGTTGAGCAGTTCTTC. This sequence encodes CASSLNPTVEQFF.